This T cell receptor (beta chain) was found in a study of CD8+ T cells in alopecia areata. Overall study: Treatment comprised oral tofacitinib, 5 to 10 mg twice daily, in treated patients. Study-wide points: Normal scalp showed lower clonality than lesional scalp, especially alopecia totalis/universalis. Scalp specimens additionally yield sequences from normal skin's resident alphabeta T cells.

RNA extraction was followed by reverse transcription into cDNA, which acted as the sequencing template. Method: immunoSEQ multiplex PCR; TCRdb's copy keeps in-frame clones and lacks some. This sample has about 210,000 clones, with 64% found just once. Notes on this clone: The antigen is unknown.

The germline V gene encodes CDR1 SGHDT and CDR2 YYEEEE. The CDR3 has 13 residues. V shed 0 bases and J shed 5 bases, with 8 bases lying between them. Indicated treatment: oral pan-JAK inhibitor, 5-10 mg twice daily. Lesional scalp punch biopsies and peripheral blood were collected from alopecia areata patients. Sequences were derived from CD4+ T cells sorted from blood, sampled at week 4, from a patient treated with tofacitinib. This TCR derives from a human donor with alopecia areata. The J gene is TRBJ1-2, the V gene TRBV5-6, with D uncertain. The CDR3 DNA follows: TGTGCCAGCAGCTTGGGACCTTCGTATGGCTACACCTTC. The encoded protein is CASSLGPSYGYTF.